This T cell receptor (beta chain) was captured in a study of patients and donors after allogeneic stem cell transplantation. One entry per CDR3 protein results from TCRdb running MiXCR on the RT-PCR reads. The sample carries about 960,000 distinct CDR3 sequences, over 15% recorded once. Trimming left V 5 bases short and J 7 bases short, with 18 bases between. Germline CDR1 reads DFQATT; CDR2 reads SNEGSKA (reference sequence). The CDR3 is made up of 14 amino acids. The chain recombines TRBV20-1 with TRBJ2-1, with a tentative D call TRBD2 (6 bases). The sequence was collected from a human donor who was either an allogeneic HSCT recipient or a stem cell or donor lymphocyte infusion donor (not recorded which). It is not recorded whose cells these are; they may come from a transplant donor. Sequenced sample: blood, either unsorted or a sorted T cell fraction (not recorded which). The CDR3 is CSARYQLASNEQFF. The CDR3 nucleotides are TGCAGTGCTCGATACCAACTAGCCTCGAATGAGCAGTTCTTC.